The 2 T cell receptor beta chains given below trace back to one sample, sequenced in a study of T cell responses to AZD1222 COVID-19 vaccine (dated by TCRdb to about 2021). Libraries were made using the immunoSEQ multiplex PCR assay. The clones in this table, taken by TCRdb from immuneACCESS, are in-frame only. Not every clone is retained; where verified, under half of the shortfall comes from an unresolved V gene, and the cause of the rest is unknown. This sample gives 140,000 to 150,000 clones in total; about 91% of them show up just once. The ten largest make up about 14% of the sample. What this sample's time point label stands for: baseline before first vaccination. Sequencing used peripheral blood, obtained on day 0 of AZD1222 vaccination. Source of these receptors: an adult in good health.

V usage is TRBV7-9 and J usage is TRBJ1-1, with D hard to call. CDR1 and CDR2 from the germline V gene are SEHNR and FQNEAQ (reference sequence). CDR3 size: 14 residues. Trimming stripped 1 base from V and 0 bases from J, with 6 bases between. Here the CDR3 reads CASSLELMNTEAFF. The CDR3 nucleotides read TGTGCCAGCAGCTTAGAACTCATGAACACTGAAGCTTTCTTT. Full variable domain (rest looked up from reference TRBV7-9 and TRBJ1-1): DTGVSQNPRHKITKRGQNVTFRCDPISEHNRLYWYRQTLGQGPEFLTYFQNEAQLEKSRLLSDRFSAERPKGSFSTLEIQRTEQGDSAMYLCASSLELMNTEAFFGQGTRLTVV.

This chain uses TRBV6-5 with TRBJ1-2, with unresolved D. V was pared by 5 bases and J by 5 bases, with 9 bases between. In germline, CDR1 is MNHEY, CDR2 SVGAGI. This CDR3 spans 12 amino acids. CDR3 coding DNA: TGTGCCAGCAGTCCGGAACGATATGGCTACACCTTC. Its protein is CASSPERYGYTF.